This is a list of T cell receptor beta chains from one sample in a study of a mutant IDH1 vaccine in newly diagnosed glioma. Their recognized antigens are unknown. Clones were read by immunoSEQ multiplex PCR, and TCRdb kept only the in-frame ones, dropping some. Of more than 60,000 clones listed, under 85% are singletons. Sequences were derived from PBMCs, sampled from a glioma patient whose treatment included an IDH1 peptide vaccine. The source of these receptors is a man aged 45 to 65 with glioma. Each CDR3 is given with its conserved first and last residue. A D gene is named only where the DNA matches it firmly. Only part of the rows carry a size: once, few, many, or a class if the clone is expanded.

d_call	clone_size	cdr3_length	v_call	j_call	cdr3_nt	cdr3_aa
TRBD1	-	13	TRBV7-9	TRBJ2-7	TGTGCCAGCGCCGGGACAGGGTTTCACGAGCAGTACTTC	CASAGTGFHEQYF
-	once	13	TRBV19	TRBJ2-5	TGTGCCAGTACCTCGACTTACGAAGAGACCCAGTACTTC	CASTSTYEETQYF
-	few	12	TRBV5-4	TRBJ2-7	TGTGCCAGCAGCTTGGATCAGTACGAGCAGTACTTC	CASSLDQYEQYF
TRBD1	-	16	TRBV6-5	TRBJ1-2	TGTGCCAGCAGTTCCTCGACAGGGGCCGAGATATATGGCTACACCTTC	CASSSSTGAEIYGYTF
-	few	19	TRBV7-8	TRBJ1-5	TGTGCCAGCAGCTTAGGATGGGGGACATATGACATTAGCAATCAGCCCCAGCATTTT	CASSLGWGTYDISNQPQHF
-	-	15	TRBV5-4	TRBJ1-1	TGTGCCAGCAGCTGGGTACAAGGAGGGGGCACTGAAGCTTTCTTT	CASSWVQGGGTEAFF
TRBD1	-	15	TRBV30	TRBJ1-2	TGTGCCTGGAGTGTAACAGGGGGCACGGTCTATGGCTACACCTTC	CAWSVTGGTVYGYTF
-	few	12	TRBV19	TRBJ1-2	TGTGCCAGTACCTCCGGGGGGTATGGCTACACCTTC	CASTSGGYGYTF
-	many	12	TRBV19	TRBJ1-5	TGTGCCAGTAGAGGGGACAATCAGCCCCAGCATTTT	CASRGDNQPQHF
-	few	14	TRBV28	TRBJ2-7	TGTGCCAGCAGTTTTCGGGCGGGGCGCTACGAGCAGTACTTC	CASSFRAGRYEQYF
-	-	15	TRBV10-3	TRBJ1-1	TGTGCCATCAGTGAAGGGTCCGATTGGCGGACTGAAGCTTTCTTT	CAISEGSDWRTEAFF
TRBD1	-	14	TRBV6-5	TRBJ1-1	TGTGCCAGCAGCTCCCTCGGACAGGACACTGAAGCTTTCTTT	CASSSLGQDTEAFF
-	-	13	TRBV4-2	TRBJ2-2	TGTGCCAGCAGCCCTCAGGGGCCCGGGGAGCTGTTTTTT	CASSPQGPGELFF
-	-	14	TRBV5-1	TRBJ2-7	TGCGCCAGCAGCCTCCAGGGATCTTTCGACGAGCAGTACTTC	CASSLQGSFDEQYF
-	-	12	TRBV18	TRBJ2-7	TGTGCCAGCTCACGCGTAGGGGACGAGCAGTACTTC	CASSRVGDEQYF
TRBD2	-	11	TRBV29-1	TRBJ2-5	TGCAGCGGGGGACTAGAGCTTACCCAGTACTTC	CSGGLELTQYF
-	few	13	TRBV5-6	TRBJ1-1	TGTGCCAGCAGCTTTGAGCAGAACACTGAAGCTTTCTTT	CASSFEQNTEAFF
TRBD1	-	15	TRBV19	TRBJ1-1	TGTGCCAGTAGCAGACAGGGCCCCTTGGTCACTGAAGCTTTCTTT	CASSRQGPLVTEAFF
-	-	14	TRBV11-2	TRBJ1-1	TGTGCCAGCAGCTCATCAAGGCTCGGGACTGAAGCTTTCTTT	CASSSSRLGTEAFF
TRBD1	-	15	TRBV7-2	TRBJ1-2	TGTGCCAGCAGCCCCAGGGACAGGGGGGACTATGGCTACACCTTC	CASSPRDRGDYGYTF
-	once	12	TRBV27	TRBJ2-2	TGTGCCAGCAGTAACTACCGCCGGGAGCTGTTTTTT	CASSNYRRELFF
-	-	15	TRBV19	TRBJ2-4	TGTGCCAGTAGTATAGATCGGTGGGTGAGGGACATTCAGTACTTC	CASSIDRWVRDIQYF
-	-	14	TRBV6-5	TRBJ2-7	TGTGCCAGCACAGGCGGGGCCTCCTCCTACGAGCAGTACTTC	CASTGGASSYEQYF
-	-	15	TRBV4-2	TRBJ2-1	TGTGCCAGCAGCCAAGAGGGACTGGGGGCACATGAGCAGTTCTTC	CASSQEGLGAHEQFF
-	few	14	TRBV5-4	TRBJ1-3	TGTGCCAGCAGCTTGGATGTGGGAGGAAACACCATATATTTT	CASSLDVGGNTIYF
-	-	15	TRBV7-3	TRBJ2-3	TGTGCCAGCAGCCCGGGCCCCTCTCCCCCAGATACGCAGTATTTT	CASSPGPSPPDTQYF
TRBD1	-	14	TRBV19	TRBJ1-3	TGTGCCAGTAGTCGACAGGGGTCTGGAAACACCATATATTTT	CASSRQGSGNTIYF
-	-	15	TRBV4-1	TRBJ2-7	TGCGCCAGCAGCCAAGTGGCACAGGCGCCCTACGAGCAGTACTTC	CASSQVAQAPYEQYF
TRBD1	-	15	TRBV18	TRBJ1-1	TGTGCCAGCTCACCCGAGACAGGGTTGGACACTGAAGCTTTCTTT	CASSPETGLDTEAFF
-	once	14	TRBV11-2	TRBJ2-5	TGTGCCAGCAGCTCGATCTGGGGCGAGGAGACCCAGTACTTC	CASSSIWGEETQYF